The clone carrying this TCR beta chain was seen at least ten times. Its target is not known. Individual cDNA molecules received unique molecular identifiers in the library. Per the original methods: Sample TCR totals centred on a median of approximately 95,000, ranging 23,224 to 690,600. TCRdb reprocessed the RACE reads with MiXCR, giving one entry per CDR3 protein. Here the V and J calls rest on TCRdb's processing, not on the authors' analysis. The sample consists of more than 70,000 distinct CDR3 sequences, about 8.6% of them appearing once. Time point: healthy volunteer bleed at 2 weeks. Total RNA was isolated from whole blood that had not been fractionated. This sample is part of a study of human T cells and chemical hapten exposure. Study in general: Small volume differences among pooled libraries mainly caused per-sample TCR yield variation. Whole-study findings and limits: Following DPC sensitization, TCRs present above 1 in 1000 frequency showed no change.

Sequencing used whole blood. This TCR was sampled from a female donor in good health. Some clones in this sample may be carry-over from other donors' samples.

CDR3 protein: CSVEEGGTYNEQFF. DNA of the CDR3: TGCAGCGTTGAAGAGGGCGGTACCTACAATGAGCAGTTCTTC. The chain uses TRBV29-1 and TRBJ2-1; D not certain. This CDR3 spans 14 amino acids. Germline-derived CDR1 and CDR2 are SQVTM and ANQGSEA. The V end lost 0 bases, the J end lost 2 bases, and 8 bases lay between the germline ends.